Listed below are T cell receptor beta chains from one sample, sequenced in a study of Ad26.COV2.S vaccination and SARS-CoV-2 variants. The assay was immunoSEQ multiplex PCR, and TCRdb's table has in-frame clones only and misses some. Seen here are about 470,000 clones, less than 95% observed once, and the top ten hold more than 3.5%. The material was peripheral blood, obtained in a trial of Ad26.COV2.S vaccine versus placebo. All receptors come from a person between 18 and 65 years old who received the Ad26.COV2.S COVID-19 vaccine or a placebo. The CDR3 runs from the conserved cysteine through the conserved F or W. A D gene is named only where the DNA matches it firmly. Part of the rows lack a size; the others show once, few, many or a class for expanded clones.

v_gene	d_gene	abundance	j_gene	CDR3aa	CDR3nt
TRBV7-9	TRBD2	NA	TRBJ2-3	CASSQTSGSSEDTQYF	TGTGCCAGCTCACAGACTAGCGGGAGTTCGGAAGATACGCAGTATTTT
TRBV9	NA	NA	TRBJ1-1	CASSVGEGRTEAFF	TGTGCCAGCAGCGTAGGGGAAGGAAGAACTGAAGCTTTCTTT
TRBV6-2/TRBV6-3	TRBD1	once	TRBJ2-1	CASSPQTGSSYNEQFF	TGTGCCAGCAGTCCCCAGACAGGGAGCTCCTACAATGAGCAGTTCTTC
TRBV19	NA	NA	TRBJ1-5	CASSIGGDRRYQPQHF	TGTGCCAGTAGTATCGGTGGAGACAGACGTTATCAGCCCCAGCATTTT
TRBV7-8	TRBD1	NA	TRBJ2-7	CASSLVLGQGYEQYF	TGTGCCAGCAGCTTAGTCCTAGGACAGGGCTACGAGCAGTACTTC
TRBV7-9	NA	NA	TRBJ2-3	CASSPPPIDTQYF	TGTGCCAGCAGCCCCCCCCCTATCGATACGCAGTATTTT
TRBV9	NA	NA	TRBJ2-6	CASSAGGMGAPSGANVLTF	TGTGCCAGCAGCGCCGGAGGGATGGGCGCTCCCTCTGGGGCCAACGTCCTGACTTTC
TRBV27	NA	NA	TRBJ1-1	CASRDDAYTEAFF	TGTGCCAGCAGGGACGATGCGTACACTGAAGCTTTCTTT
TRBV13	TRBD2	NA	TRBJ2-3	CASSRTSGPDTQYF	TGTGCCAGCAGCCGGACTAGCGGACCGGATACGCAGTATTTT
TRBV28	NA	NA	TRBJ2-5	CASRGLGRETQYF	TGTGCCAGCAGGGGGCTAGGGAGGGAGACCCAGTACTTC
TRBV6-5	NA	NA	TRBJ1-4	CASSYSGSQEKLFF	TGTGCCAGCAGTTACTCAGGAAGTCAAGAAAAACTGTTTTTT
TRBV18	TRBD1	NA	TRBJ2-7	CASSPRTGVYEQYF	TGTGCCAGCTCACCACGGACAGGGGTCTACGAGCAGTACTTC
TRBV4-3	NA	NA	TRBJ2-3	CASSQVTDGTDTQYF	TGCGCCAGCAGCCAAGTTACCGATGGCACAGATACGCAGTATTTT
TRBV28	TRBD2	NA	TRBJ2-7	CASSFHRRGVYEQYF	TGTGCCAGCAGTTTTCACCGTCGGGGGGTCTACGAGCAGTACTTC
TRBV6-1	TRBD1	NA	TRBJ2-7	CASSEANHRDRGGQYF	TGTGCCAGCAGTGAAGCCAACCACCGGGACAGGGGCGGGCAGTACTTC
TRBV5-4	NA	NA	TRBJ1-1	CASSLLGAEGYTEAFF	TGTGCCAGCAGCTTGCTCGGGGCGGAAGGGTACACTGAAGCTTTCTTT
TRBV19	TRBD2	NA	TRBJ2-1	CASSRASGYNEQFF	TGTGCCAGTAGTAGGGCTAGCGGGTACAATGAGCAGTTCTTC
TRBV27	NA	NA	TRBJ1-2	CASSLRDGDGPTF	TGTGCCAGCAGTTTACGGGACGGGGATGGACCCACCTTC
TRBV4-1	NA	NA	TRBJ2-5	CASSQALLETQYF	TGCGCCAGCAGCCAAGCCTTATTAGAGACCCAGTACTTC
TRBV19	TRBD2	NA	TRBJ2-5	CASSPGLAGVRPETQYF	TGTGCCAGTAGCCCTGGACTAGCGGGAGTCAGACCAGAGACCCAGTACTTC
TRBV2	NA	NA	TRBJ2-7	CASREQASHEQYF	TGTGCCAGCAGGGAACAGGCTTCCCACGAGCAGTACTTC
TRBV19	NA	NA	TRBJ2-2	CASRGTNTGELFF	TGTGCCAGTAGGGGAACGAACACCGGGGAGCTGTTTTTT
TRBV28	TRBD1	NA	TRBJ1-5	CASSLRDRANQPQHF	TGTGCCAGCAGTTTAAGGGACAGGGCGAATCAGCCCCAGCATTTT
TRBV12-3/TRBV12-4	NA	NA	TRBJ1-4	CASRPDLNEKLFF	TGTGCCAGCAGACCGGACCTTAATGAAAAACTGTTTTTT
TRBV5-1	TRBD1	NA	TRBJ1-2	CASSPLTTGNYGYTF	TGCGCCAGCAGCCCCCTTACGACAGGGAACTATGGCTACACCTTC
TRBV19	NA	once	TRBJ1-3	CASSIDGTFGNTIYF	TGTGCCAGTAGTATTGACGGCACTTTCGGAAACACCATATATTTT
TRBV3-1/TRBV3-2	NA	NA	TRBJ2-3	CASSSIAPRSSSTDTQYF	TGTGCCAGCAGCTCCATCGCACCGAGGTCCTCTAGCACAGATACGCAGTATTTT
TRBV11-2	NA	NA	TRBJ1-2	CASSLPGPTHF	TGTGCCAGCAGCCTCCCGGGACCCACACACTTC
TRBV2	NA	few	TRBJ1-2	CASFYIGRTMGGYTF	TGTGCCAGCTTTTACATCGGACGGACGATGGGTGGCTACACCTTC
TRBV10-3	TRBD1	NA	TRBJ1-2	CAIRSSGTGENYGYTF	TGTGCCATCAGATCCTCCGGGACAGGGGAAAACTATGGCTACACCTTC
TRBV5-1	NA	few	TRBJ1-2	CATSPGQQYGYTF	TGCGCCACCTCGCCCGGGCAGCAATATGGCTACACCTTC
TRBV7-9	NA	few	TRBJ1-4	CASSLNQGGGEKLFF	TGTGCCAGCAGTTTGAACCAGGGTGGCGGTGAAAAACTGTTTTTT
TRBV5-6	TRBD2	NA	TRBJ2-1	CASSFLAGGTEQFF	TGTGCCAGCAGCTTCCTAGCGGGAGGGACTGAGCAGTTCTTC
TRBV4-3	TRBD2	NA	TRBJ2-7	CASSQDLAGEVLAAEQYF	TGCGCCAGCAGCCAAGACCTGGCGGGAGAGGTTCTGGCGGCTGAGCAGTACTTC
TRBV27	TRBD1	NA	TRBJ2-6	CASSLSRLQGQGRYGANVLTF	TGTGCCAGCAGTTTAAGCCGACTCCAGGGACAGGGGAGGTATGGGGCCAACGTCCTGACTTTC
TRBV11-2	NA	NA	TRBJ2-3	CASSRSAGNTDTQYF	TGTGCCAGCAGCCGCTCTGCGGGAAACACAGATACGCAGTATTTT
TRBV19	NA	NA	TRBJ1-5	CASQSWVRGNQPQHF	TGTGCCAGCCAGTCGTGGGTTAGGGGCAATCAGCCCCAGCATTTT
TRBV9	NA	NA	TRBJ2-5	CASSVEEGQETQYF	TGTGCCAGCAGCGTAGAGGAGGGGCAAGAGACCCAGTACTTC
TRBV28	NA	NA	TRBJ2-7	CASSWASKYEQYF	TGTGCCAGCAGTTGGGCTAGCAAGTACGAGCAGTACTTC
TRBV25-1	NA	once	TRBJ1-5	CASSVGNQPQHF	TGTGCCAGCAGTGTAGGTAATCAGCCCCAGCATTTT
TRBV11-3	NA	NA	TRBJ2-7	CASSLDSSYEQYF	TGTGCCAGCAGCTTAGACAGCTCCTACGAGCAGTACTTC
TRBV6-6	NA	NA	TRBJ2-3	CASNPGARGGTDTQYF	TGTGCCAGCAACCCGGGCGCCCGAGGGGGCACAGATACGCAGTATTTT
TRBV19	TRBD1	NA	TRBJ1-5	CASSVEPDRVIMSNQPQHF	TGTGCCAGTAGTGTTGAACCGGACAGGGTGATTATGAGCAATCAGCCCCAGCATTTT
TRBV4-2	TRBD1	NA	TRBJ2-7	CASSQGQVSSYEQYF	TGTGCCAGCAGCCAGGGACAGGTTAGCTCCTACGAGCAGTACTTC
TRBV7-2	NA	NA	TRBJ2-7	CASSFLFQGYEQYF	TGTGCCAGCAGCTTTTTATTTCAGGGCTACGAGCAGTACTTC
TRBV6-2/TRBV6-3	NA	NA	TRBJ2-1	CASSYNSGSYNEQFF	TGTGCCAGCAGTTACAATAGCGGCTCCTACAATGAGCAGTTCTTC
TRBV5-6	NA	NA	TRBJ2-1	CASSAPGTPYNEQFF	TGTGCCAGCAGCGCTCCCGGGACACCCTACAATGAGCAGTTCTTC
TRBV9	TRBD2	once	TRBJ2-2	CASTLGNQAGGGTGELFF	TGTGCCAGCACATTAGGAAACCAAGCGGGAGGTGGCACCGGGGAGCTGTTTTTT
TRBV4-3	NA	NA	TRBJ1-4	CASSPSRVYEKLFF	TGCGCCAGCAGCCCAAGTAGGGTCTACGAAAAACTGTTTTTT
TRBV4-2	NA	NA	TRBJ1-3	CASSQDGGSGNTIYF	TGTGCCAGCAGCCAAGACGGCGGTTCTGGAAACACCATATATTTT
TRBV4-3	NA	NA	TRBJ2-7	CASSQGRQAYEQYF	TGCGCCAGCAGCCAAGGAAGGCAGGCCTACGAGCAGTACTTC